This T cell receptor (beta chain) emerged from a study of blood T cell repertoires in COVID-19. Across the study: The United States, Italy and Spain supplied acute and convalescent COVID-19 samples. PBMCs, B-cell-depleted T cells, or T cells were the source of the cDNA or gDNA that made up the material.

V lost 3 bases and J 1 base, leaving 12 bases between the germline ends. Germline lookup yields CDR1 SNHLY and CDR2 FYNNEI. The CDR3 has 16 residues. Authors' processing steps: It was from reference gene primer amplification that nucleated cell counts were estimated. The method was immunoSEQ multiplex PCR; TCRdb's version includes in-frame clones alone and lacks a portion of them. That table is the source of V, J and clone size, and D and trimming were worked out from the DNA. The sample holds some 250,000 clones; around four fifths are singletons and the top ten take 4.2%. The TCR was taken from a man aged 60-69 years with acute or convalescent COVID-19. The material sequenced was peripheral blood. The gene calls are TRBV2 and TRBJ2-2, with D tentatively TRBD2 (6 bases). This CDR3 reads CASSELTSRNTGELFF. CDR3 bases: TGTGCCAGCAGTGAGCTCACTAGCAGGAACACCGGGGAGCTGTTTTTT.